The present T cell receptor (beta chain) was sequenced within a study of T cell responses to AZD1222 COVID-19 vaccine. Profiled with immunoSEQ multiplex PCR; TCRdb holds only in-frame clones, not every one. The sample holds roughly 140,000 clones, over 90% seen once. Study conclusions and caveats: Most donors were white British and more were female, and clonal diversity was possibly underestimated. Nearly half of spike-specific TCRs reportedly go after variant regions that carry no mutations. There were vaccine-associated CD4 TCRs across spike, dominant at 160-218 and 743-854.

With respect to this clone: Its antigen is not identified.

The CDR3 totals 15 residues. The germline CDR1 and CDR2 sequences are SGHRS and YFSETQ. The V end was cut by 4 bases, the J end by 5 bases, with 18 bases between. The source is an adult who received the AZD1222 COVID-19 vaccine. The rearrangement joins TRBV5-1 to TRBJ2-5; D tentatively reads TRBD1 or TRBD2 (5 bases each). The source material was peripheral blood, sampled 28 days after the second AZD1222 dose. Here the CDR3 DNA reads TGCGCCAGCAGCCCAGGGACGGCACAAACCGAGACCCAGTACTTC. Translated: CASSPGTAQTETQYF.